Listed below are T cell receptor beta chains from one sample, sequenced in a study of regulatory T cells in long-lasting Graves disease. Each CDR3 protein is one row after TCRdb ran MiXCR on the multiplex PCR reads. Here the sample spans hundreds of thousands of distinct CDR3 sequences, less than 20% being singletons. This same sample was also part of a study on T cells in Graves' hyperthyroidism and ophthalmopathy.

The starting material was peripheral blood mononuclear cells (PBMCs), obtained at new diagnosis, from a patient treated with antithyroid drugs. The receptors were sampled from a woman younger than 45 with Graves disease. Both conserved end residues are part of each CDR3. The order of the fields is clone size, D gene, V gene, J gene, CDR3 protein, CDR3 DNA. A D gene is named only where the DNA matches it firmly. Clone size is stated in some rows and not others, as once, few, many or a class when expanded.

abundance: NA; d_gene: NA; v_gene: TRBV14; j_gene: TRBJ1-1; CDR3aa: CASSHRGYGYTEAFF; CDR3nt: TGTGCCAGCAGCCATCGAGGTTATGGGTACACTGAAGCTTTCTTT
abundance: many; d_gene: NA; v_gene: TRBV28; j_gene: TRBJ2-1; CDR3aa: CASSRQTLSYNEQFF; CDR3nt: TGTGCCAGCAGCCGACAGACCCTCTCCTACAATGAGCAGTTCTTC
abundance: many; d_gene: NA; v_gene: TRBV11-2; j_gene: TRBJ2-7; CDR3aa: CASSPWGYEQYF; CDR3nt: TGTGCCAGCTCACCCTGGGGATACGAGCAGTACTTC
abundance: NA; d_gene: NA; v_gene: TRBV5-1; j_gene: TRBJ1-1; CDR3aa: CASSFQGVTGNTEAFF; CDR3nt: TGCGCCAGCAGCTTTCAGGGCGTTACCGGAAACACTGAAGCTTTCTTT
abundance: many; d_gene: NA; v_gene: TRBV5-1; j_gene: TRBJ1-1; CDR3aa: CASSSLQGLNTEAFF; CDR3nt: TGCGCCAGCAGCTCACTACAGGGATTGAACACTGAAGCTTTCTTT
abundance: few; d_gene: TRBD1; v_gene: TRBV5-1; j_gene: TRBJ1-1; CDR3aa: CASSWDRGEGAFF; CDR3nt: TGCGCCAGCAGCTGGGACAGGGGAGAGGGAGCTTTCTTT
abundance: many; d_gene: NA; v_gene: TRBV7-8; j_gene: TRBJ2-3; CDR3aa: CASSQSTNRGADTQYF; CDR3nt: TGTGCCAGCAGCCAATCGACGAATAGGGGGGCAGATACGCAGTATTTT
abundance: NA; d_gene: NA; v_gene: TRBV5-5; j_gene: TRBJ1-5; CDR3aa: CASSLQAAGNQPQHF; CDR3nt: TGTGCCAGCAGCTTGCAGGCGGCTGGCAATCAGCCCCAGCATTTT
abundance: NA; d_gene: NA; v_gene: TRBV19; j_gene: TRBJ1-3; CDR3aa: CASSITPGNTIYF; CDR3nt: TGTGCCAGTAGTATTACCCCTGGAAACACCATATATTTT
abundance: NA; d_gene: TRBD1; v_gene: TRBV11-1; j_gene: TRBJ2-1; CDR3aa: CASSLGQGAGEQFF; CDR3nt: TGTGCCAGCAGCTTGGGACAGGGGGCCGGTGAGCAGTTCTTC
abundance: many; d_gene: TRBD2; v_gene: TRBV6-1; j_gene: TRBJ2-1; CDR3aa: CASSRNLAGIAYNEQFF; CDR3nt: TGTGCCAGCAGCCGCAATCTAGCGGGAATTGCCTACAATGAGCAGTTCTTC